This TCR beta chain was sequenced during a study of follicular helper T cells after annual influenza vaccination. Across the study: Across the 2013-2014, 2014-2015 and 2015-2016 vaccination seasons, some subjects were resampled.

V lost 5 bases and J lost 8; bases outside the gene matches: 11. The CDR3 contains 14 residues. CDR1 SGHTA and CDR2 FQGNSA come from the germline V gene. The protocol was immunoSEQ multiplex PCR, while the TCRdb copy is restricted to in-frame clones and leaves out a portion. The profile shows about 10,000 clones, approximately 78% of them singletons. Noted time point: 2015-2016 season, 7 days after influenza vaccination. This chain connects TRBV7-2 to TRBJ1-2; TRBD1 matches at 7 bases. The sequence was obtained from an adult who received the influenza vaccine. The material sequenced was CXCR5+ CD38- circulating T follicular helper cells from blood, taken 7 days after influenza vaccination. Specified subset: circulating Tfh, non-naive CD4+CXCR5+PD-1+ (ICOS+CD38+ or ICOS-CD38-). CDR3 region: CASSPLGGSAGYTF. The CDR3 coding sequence is TGTGCCAGCAGCCCGTTAGGGGGCTCGGCCGGCTACACCTTC.